The clone carrying this T cell receptor (beta chain) was detected a few times. The authors' processing: Amplification of reference gene primers provided the estimated nucleated cell counts. Measured with immunoSEQ multiplex PCR; TCRdb has only the in-frame clones, and not every one. V and J calls and clone size follow that table, whereas D and trimming were derived from the DNA. The data contain 78,000 or so clones, roughly 82% of them singletons. The CDR3 sequence is 12 residues long. V was pared by 6 bases and J by 7 bases, with 4 bases of the junction left unmatched. Germline values: CDR1 GTSNPN, CDR2 SVGIG (reference sequence). The data originate from a study of blood T cell repertoires in COVID-19. Study details: Sites in the United States, Italy and Spain provided acute and convalescent COVID-19 samples. From T cells, B-cell-depleted T cells, or PBMCs came the material, which was cDNA or gDNA.

This TCR was recovered from a man older than 75 with acute or convalescent COVID-19. Sample: peripheral blood. V gene TRBV30 combines with J gene TRBJ1-4, with TRBD1 identical over 8 bases. DNA for the CDR3: TGTGCCTGCCAGGGACAGGTTGAAAAACTGTTTTTT. The encoded protein is CACQGQVEKLFF. Drawing the rest from reference TRBV30 and TRBJ1-4, the complete variable domain is SQTIHQWPATLVQPVGSPLSLECTVEGTSNPNLYWYRQAAGRGLQLLFYSVGIGQISSEVPQNLSASRPQDRQFILSSKKLLLSDSGFYLCACQGQVEKLFFGSGTQLSVL.